The T cell receptor (beta chain) under discussion was sequenced for a study of cytomegalovirus exposure and HLA in healthy donors. Trimming removed 1 base from V and 5 bases from J; junction bases left unmatched: 6. Germline V gene sequence: CDR1 SGHTA, CDR2 FQGNSA. CDR3 length: 15 residues. In the PCR, 60 Vbeta and 13 Jbeta primers were used. Using immunoSEQ multiplex PCR, the repertoire was profiled, and TCRdb retains in-frame clones only, with some absent. The ten top clones account for roughly 7.1%, within a sample of tens of thousands of clones. V gene TRBV7-2 combines with J gene TRBJ2-7; 9 bases align to TRBD2. Sequencing was done on a sample of PBMCs. The sequence was collected from a woman aged 35 to 49 in good health and CMV-seronegative. DNA of the CDR3: TGTGCCAGCAGCTTAGGCCTAGCGGGACGGGACGAGCAGTACTTC. Its protein is CASSLGLAGRDEQYF.